A single sample is the source of the 32 T cell receptor beta chains below, sequenced in a study of shared clonotypes between healthy human individuals. Positive CCR7 selection of CD45RO-negative cells yielded the naive CD8 cells, and terminally differentiated effector memory CD45RA+ cells were excluded. TCRdb's table, derived via immunoSEQ multiplex PCR, lists solely in-frame clones and lacks some. The sample shows around 2,000,000 clones, around 96% of them seen only once. Sequences were obtained from naive CD8+ T cells sorted from blood. Receptors were obtained from a young man in good health.

V is TRBV5-1 and J is TRBJ2-7; D is possibly TRBD1 (6 bases). V lost 4 bases and J lost 3, with 20 bases in between. The CDR3 covers 16 residues. CDR1 and CDR2 (germline): SGHRS, YFSETQ. The CDR3 DNA reads TGCGCCAGCAGCCCCTACAGGGTTCAGTCTAGCTACGAGCAGTACTTC. This gives the protein CASSPYRVQSSYEQYF.

The rearrangement links TRBV5-6 to TRBJ1-2; 8 bases agree with TRBD1. There are 14 residues in the CDR3. V dropped 0 bases and J dropped 7; count of bases not matched to a gene: 5. Germline V gives CDR1 SGHDT, CDR2 YYEEEE. The CDR3: CASSLGTGRSGYTF. CDR3 sequence (DNA): TGTGCCAGCAGCTTGGGGACAGGGAGAAGTGGCTACACCTTC.

The gene calls are TRBV9 and TRBJ2-1, with a tentative D call TRBD1 (7 bases). Germline assignment: CDR1 SGDLS and CDR2 YYNGEE. V was trimmed by 0 bases and J by 6 bases, leaving 16 bases between them. The CDR3 totals 16 residues. CDR3 region: CASSVEGGGGPNEQFF. CDR3 nucleotides: TGTGCCAGCAGCGTAGAGGGTGGAGGGGGCCCCAATGAGCAGTTCTTC.

This chain joins TRBV28 and TRBJ1-2; possible D gene TRBD1, 5 bases. The CDR3 runs 12 residues. Trimming took off 6 bases at V and 5 bases at J, with 10 bases between the two ends. The germline gives CDR1 MDHEN, CDR2 SYDVKM. CDR3 DNA: TGTGCCAGCAGACCGGAGGGGTATGGCTACACCTTC. Translation gives CASRPEGYGYTF.

The chain couples TRBV7-9 to TRBJ1-4; 7 nucleotides align to TRBD1. V gave up 3 bases and J gave up 5 bases; unmatched junction bases: 9. The germline CDR1 and CDR2 sequences are SEHNR and FQNEAQ (reference sequence). This CDR3 has 16 residues. CDR3 in amino acids: CASSFPRTGINEKLFF. CDR3 nucleotide sequence: TGTGCCAGCAGCTTCCCCCGGACAGGAATAAATGAAAAACTGTTTTTT.

The rearrangement links TRBV15 to TRBJ2-7, with D possibly being TRBD1 (6 bases). The CDR3 extends over 15 amino acids. V was shortened by 1 base and J by 2 bases, with 12 bases between the two germline ends. Germline lookup yields CDR1 LNHNV and CDR2 YYDKDF (reference sequence). CDR3 amino acids: CATSRAGTYTYEQYF. The DNA for the CDR3 is TGTGCCACCAGCAGAGCCGGGACATACACCTACGAGCAGTACTTC.

The chain combines TRBV10-3 with TRBJ2-3; D gene uncertain. V was trimmed by 5 bases and J by 0 bases, leaving 12 bases between them. The CDR3 has 15 residues. CDR1 is ENHRY, CDR2 SYGVKD, per germline. For the CDR3, the DNA is TGTGCCATCAGTCCCCTGGGCTATAGCACAGATACGCAGTATTTT. It encodes CAISPLGYSTDTQYF.

The chain links TRBV14 to TRBJ1-2; TRBD1 might be the D (5 bases). Germline V gene data show CDR1 as SGHDN and CDR2 as FVKESK. The CDR3 covers 14 residues. V was pared by 1 base and J by 8 bases, with 14 bases between. CDR3 DNA: TGTGCCAGCAGCCAAGCTCGTGGGGGAAGCGGCTACACCTTC. As protein: CASSQARGGSGYTF.

V gene TRBV2 combines with J gene TRBJ2-3; D ambiguous. This CDR3 region has 15 residues. CDR1 and CDR2 from the germline V gene are SNHLY and FYNNEI. Trimming stripped 1 base from V and 3 bases from J, with 11 bases between. The DNA for the CDR3 is TGTGCCAGCAGTGAAGTAGGGTCCGGGACAGATACGCAGTATTTT. Its protein product is CASSEVGSGTDTQYF.

This chain links TRBV6-5 with TRBJ1-4; 8 nucleotides match TRBD1. This CDR3 contains 14 residues. The V gene end was trimmed by 0 bases and the J gene end by 6 bases; junction bases not matched to a gene: 0. CDR1 is MNHEY, CDR2 SVGAGI, per germline. DNA of the CDR3: TGTGCCAGCAGTTACTCCAGGGGGCATGAAAAACTGTTTTTT. It yields the protein CASSYSRGHEKLFF.

J is TRBJ1-5 and V is TRBV5-1; D is unresolved. The CDR3 is made up of 14 amino acids. V gave up 2 bases and J gave up 7 bases, with 13 bases separating them. Germline V gene sequence: CDR1 SGHRS, CDR2 YFSETQ. CDR3 sequence: CASSLNEFRQPQHF. The CDR3 region has the DNA TGCGCCAGCAGCTTAAACGAGTTCCGGCAGCCCCAGCATTTT.

To note about this clone: The same CDR3 is also encoded by other DNA sequences in this sample. This sequence joins TRBV27 and TRBJ1-1, with no clear D. V was clipped by 2 bases and J by 0 bases, with 13 bases between them. Germline loops: CDR1 MNHEY, CDR2 SMNVEV (reference sequence). The CDR3 totals 16 residues. This CDR3 reads CASSLGPGAMNTEAFF. The CDR3 coding sequence is TGTGCCAGCAGTTTAGGCCCAGGAGCTATGAACACTGAAGCTTTCTTT.

The rearrangement joins TRBV19 to TRBJ2-7; maybe TRBD1 (6 bases). Germline CDR1 and CDR2: LNHDA and SQIVND (reference sequence). The CDR3 consists of 13 residues. V lost 5 bases, J lost 2 bases, and 10 bases lay in between. CDR3 in amino acids: CASSENRAYEQYF. The CDR3 bases are TGTGCCAGTAGTGAGAACAGGGCCTACGAGCAGTACTTC.

Regarding this clone: The sample carries other DNA sequences with the same CDR3. V and J are TRBV27 and TRBJ2-7, with TRBD1 matching over 11 bases. The germline gives CDR1 MNHEY, CDR2 SMNVEV (reference sequence). After removal of 3 bases from V and 7 bases from J, the junction contained 11 bases not matched to a gene. This CDR3 region has 16 residues. CDR3 sequence reads: CASSLLSGQGADEQYF. For the CDR3, the DNA is TGTGCCAGCAGTTTGCTAAGCGGACAGGGGGCTGATGAGCAGTACTTC.

The J gene is TRBJ2-1, the V gene TRBV4-3, with 9 bases aligning to TRBD2. CDR3 length: 17 amino acids. V lost 0 bases to trimming and J lost 8 bases; unmatched junction nucleotides: 11. CDR1 is LGHNA, CDR2 YSLEER, per germline. The CDR3 reads CASSQDKGGRAFDEQFF. In DNA form, the CDR3 reads TGCGCCAGCAGCCAAGATAAGGGCGGGAGGGCCTTCGATGAGCAGTTCTTC.

This chain uses TRBV7-6 with TRBJ2-5; the D call may be TRBD1 or TRBD2 (6 bases each). This CDR3 is built from 17 residues. Trimming took 5 bases from V and 1 from J, leaving 20 bases between them. CDR1 and CDR2 (germline): SGHVS, FNYEAQ. DNA for the CDR3: TGTGCCAGCAGCCCCGGGGTGCGAGGGGGACTCCAAGAGACCCAGTACTTC. It yields the protein CASSPGVRGGLQETQYF.

This rearrangement joins TRBV7-9 to TRBJ2-2, with a weak D call TRBD2 (5 bases). The germline V gene has CDR1 SEHNR and CDR2 FQNEAQ (reference sequence). This CDR3 contains 14 residues. V was clipped by 7 bases and J by 4 bases, with 13 bases between them. The CDR3 spells CASNFRGSTGELFF. The CDR3 nucleotides are TGTGCCAGCAACTTCAGAGGGAGCACCGGGGAGCTGTTTTTT.

The chain links TRBV4-1 to TRBJ2-7; 9 nucleotides agree with TRBD1. The CDR3 totals 16 residues. After removal of 3 bases from V and 0 bases from J, the junction contained 6 bases not matched to a gene. Germline-derived CDR1 and CDR2 are MGHRA and YSYEKL. DNA of the CDR3: TGCGCCAGCAGCCATCATACAGGGGGCGACTCCTACGAGCAGTACTTC. Translation gives CASSHHTGGDSYEQYF.

This chain links TRBV5-1 with TRBJ1-6; D is unresolved. This CDR3 region has 18 residues. Trimming took off 0 bases at V and 0 bases at J, with 13 bases between the two ends. The germline V gene encodes CDR1 SGHRS and CDR2 YFSETQ. The CDR3, as DNA: TGCGCCAGCAGCTTGGCTTCGACGGCTAGCTCCTATAATTCACCCCTCCACTTT. It is translated as CASSLASTASSYNSPLHF.

The chain has TRBV7-9 and TRBJ2-7; 11 bases are a match to TRBD2. Germline V gene lookup returns CDR1 SEHNR and CDR2 FQNEAQ (reference sequence). The CDR3 contains 14 residues. With 3 bases clipped from V and 7 bases from J, the junction kept 5 bases outside the gene matches. CDR3 amino acids: CASSFSGGAWEQYF. The CDR3 DNA reads as TGTGCCAGCAGCTTTAGCGGGGGGGCCTGGGAGCAGTACTTC.

This sequence joins TRBV27 and TRBJ1-1, with no clear D. The ends were cut back, 6 bases at V and 1 base at J, with 9 bases in the middle. The CDR3 is 13 amino acids. The V gene's germline CDR1 is MNHEY and CDR2 SMNVEV (reference sequence). The CDR3 DNA follows: TGTGCCAGCAGACCGACGGGGAACACTGAAGCTTTCTTT. As protein: CASRPTGNTEAFF.

The rearrangement joins TRBV18 to TRBJ2-1; no clear D gene. The germline V gene encodes CDR1 KGHSH and CDR2 LQKENI. The CDR3 consists of 13 residues. Trimming took 0 bases from V and 7 from J, leaving 7 bases between them. The CDR3 is CASSPPHHNEQFF. CDR3 sequence (DNA): TGTGCCAGCTCACCACCCCATCATAATGAGCAGTTCTTC.

The chain combines TRBV27 with TRBJ2-1, with TRBD2 matching 7 bases. Germline V gene sequence: CDR1 MNHEY, CDR2 SMNVEV (reference sequence). The junction had 8 bases not matched to a gene; V was cut back by 7 bases and J by 2 bases. This CDR3 has 15 residues. For the CDR3, the DNA is TGTGCCAGCACCTGGGGGGGTTCCACCTACAATGAGCAGTTCTTC. Translating it yields CASTWGGSTYNEQFF.

This chain connects TRBV6-6 to TRBJ1-2; D uncertain. This CDR3 spans 12 amino acids. Germline assignment: CDR1 MNHNY and CDR2 SVGAGI (reference sequence). V gave up 0 bases and J gave up 6 bases, with 5 bases separating them. The CDR3 here is CASSYSGDGYTF. The CDR3 DNA is TGTGCCAGCAGTTACTCCGGGGATGGCTACACCTTC.

A single count supports this clone. This sequence joins TRBV27 and TRBJ1-5, with D maybe TRBD1 (5 bases). The ends were cut back, 6 bases at V and 4 bases at J, with 19 bases in the middle. The CDR3 is 16 residues long. Germline lookup yields CDR1 MNHEY and CDR2 SMNVEV (reference sequence). CDR3 loop: CASRASAGEKNQPQHF. The CDR3, as DNA: TGTGCCAGCAGAGCCTCGGCGGGGGAGAAGAATCAGCCCCAGCATTTT.

The chain uses TRBV9 and TRBJ2-7, with 7 bases matching TRBD1. Trimming took 0 bases from V and 4 from J; bases not matched to a gene: 1. In germline, CDR1 is SGDLS, CDR2 YYNGEE. CDR3 length: 13 residues. The CDR3 DNA reads TGTGCCAGCAGCGTAGAGACAGGGTACGAGCAGTACTTC. Protein: CASSVETGYEQYF.

Remarks on this clone: Other DNA sequences in the sample encode the same CDR3. The chain combines TRBV7-8 with TRBJ2-7; D assignment may be TRBD1 or TRBD2 (5 bases each). The CDR3 totals 14 residues. Looked up from germline, CDR1 is SGHVS and CDR2 is FQNEAQ. The V end was cut by 1 base, the J end by 2 bases, with 9 bases between. Here the CDR3 DNA reads TGTGCCAGCAGCTTAGTGGGGGTTACCTACGAGCAGTACTTC. As protein: CASSLVGVTYEQYF. The whole variable domain, filled in from reference TRBV7-8 and TRBJ2-7, reads GAGVSQSPRYKVAKRGQDVALRCDPISGHVSLFWYQQALGQGPEFLTYFQNEAQLDKSGLPSDRFFAERPEGSVSTLKIQRTQQEDSAVYLCASSLVGVTYEQYFGPGTRLTVT.

This clone was found once. The chain joins TRBV27 to TRBJ1-5; D is perhaps TRBD1 (6 bases). The CDR3 runs to 15 residues. CDR1 and CDR2 from the germline V gene are MNHEY and SMNVEV (reference sequence). Trimming took 6 bases from V and 0 from J, leaving 12 bases between them. CDR3 nucleotides: TGTGCCAGCAGGGCCTTGACAGGTAGCAATCAGCCCCAGCATTTT. Amino acid sequence: CASRALTGSNQPQHF.

In this sample, this clone turned up once. The CDR3 sequence is CASSASGAEAFF. The CDR3 region has the DNA TGCGCCAGCAGCGCTTCGGGGGCTGAAGCTTTCTTT. The chain links TRBV4-1 to TRBJ1-1, with D possibly matching TRBD1 (5 bases). CDR1 and CDR2 (germline): MGHRA, YSYEKL. The CDR3 consists of 12 residues. Between the trimmed V and J ends, which lost 5 bases and 6 bases, there was a span of 10 bases.

The chain uses TRBV4-1 and TRBJ2-7; D may be TRBD1 (5 bases). Trimming cost V 1 base and J 2 bases, with 12 bases left between them. The CDR3 has 15 residues. Germline lookup yields CDR1 MGHRA and CDR2 YSYEKL. The CDR3 DNA reads as TGCGCCAGCAGCCAAGGGACAAGTCGACCCTACGAGCAGTACTTC. It yields the protein CASSQGTSRPYEQYF.

The chain combines TRBV6-1 with TRBJ1-2; 9 nucleotides agree with TRBD1. CDR3 length: 15 residues. CDR1 MNHNS and CDR2 SASEGT come from the germline V gene. V shed 1 base, J shed 6 bases, and the junction held 6 bases outside the gene matches. This CDR3 is CASSEVGDRGDGYTF. In DNA form, the CDR3 reads TGTGCCAGCAGTGAAGTGGGAGACAGGGGGGATGGCTACACCTTC.

The chain combines TRBV5-4 with TRBJ1-1; no clear D. The CDR3 is made up of 16 amino acids. V was shortened by 0 bases and J by 3 bases, with 15 bases between the two germline ends. Germline V gene data show CDR1 as SGHNT and CDR2 as YYREEE (reference sequence). Here the CDR3 reads CASSLVGRSPYTEAFF. CDR3 nucleotides: TGTGCCAGCAGCTTGGTGGGTCGGAGCCCGTACACTGAAGCTTTCTTT.